The entry that follows covers one TCR beta chain sequence. The data were produced by immunoSEQ multiplex PCR, yet TCRdb's version contains in-frame clones alone and is incomplete. In the table there are some 30,000 clones, roughly nine tenths of which are singletons. This CDR3 has 12 residues. CDR1 and CDR2 from the germline V gene are SGDLS and YYNGEE. Trimming shortened V by 3 bases and J by 1 base, and 4 bases separated the two germline ends. The data were taken from a study of T cell changes during pregnancy in multiple sclerosis. Sequencing was performed on CD8+ T cells from peripheral blood mononuclear cells, taken in the second trimester of pregnancy. The chain combines TRBV9 with TRBJ1-1; D call uncertain. This clonotype originated in a female donor with multiple sclerosis, enrolled in a pregnancy study. The DNA for the CDR3 is TGTGCCAGCAGCGGGCAGAACACTGAAGCTTTCTTT. It specifies CASSGQNTEAFF.